Below are 8 T cell receptor beta chains sequenced from a single sample in a study of blood T cell repertoires in COVID-19. Method: immunoSEQ multiplex PCR; TCRdb's copy keeps in-frame clones and lacks some. The table has some 380,000 clones, roughly 77% seen once. Material: peripheral blood. The receptors were gathered from a human donor with acute or convalescent COVID-19. The donor label of this sample is uncertain.

This clone has only one observation. The chain carries TRBV28 and TRBJ1-5, with TRBD1 identical over 9 bases. Germline trimming cut 2 bases from V and 3 bases from J; bases unmatched to any gene: 11. The CDR3 has 18 residues. Germline CDR1 reads MDHEN; CDR2 reads SYDVKM. DNA for the CDR3: TGTGCCAGCAGTTTAGAACCCCTCGGACAGGGGTACAATCAGCCCCAGCATTTT. Its protein is CASSLEPLGQGYNQPQHF.

The CDR3 coding sequence is TGTGCCAGCACCTCCGCAGGGAACACTGAAGCTTTCTTT. Translating it yields CASTSAGNTEAFF. The rearrangement links TRBV27 to TRBJ1-1; no reliable D call. The CDR3 sequence is 13 residues long. CDR1 and CDR2 (germline): MNHEY, SMNVEV (reference sequence). Trimming took off 7 bases at V and 1 base at J, with 10 bases between the two ends.

This clone was seen a few times. The V and J genes are TRBV19 and TRBJ1-2, with D possibly matching TRBD1 (5 bases). CDR1 is LNHDA, CDR2 SQIVND, per germline (reference sequence). There are 13 residues in the CDR3. V gave up 4 bases and J gave up 2 bases, with 8 bases separating them. CDR3: CASSKTENYGYTF. DNA for the CDR3: TGTGCCAGTAGTAAGACAGAAAACTATGGCTACACCTTC.

This clone appeared once. The gene calls are TRBV5-6 and TRBJ1-2, with D maybe TRBD1 (5 bases). CDR1 and CDR2 from the germline V gene are SGHDT and YYEEEE. V was shortened by 5 bases and J by 4 bases, with 12 bases between the two germline ends. This CDR3 region has 13 residues. Here the CDR3 DNA reads TGTGCCAGCAGATCCAGGGCAAGCTATGGCTACACCTTC. As protein: CASRSRASYGYTF. The variable domain in full, with the rest retrieved from reference TRBV5-6 and TRBJ1-2, is DAGVTQSPTHLIKTRGQQVTLRCSPKSGHDTVSWYQQALGQGPQFIFQYYEEEERQRGNFPDRFSGHQFPNYSSELNVNALLLGDSALYLCASRSRASYGYTFGSGTRLTVV.

This rearrangement joins TRBV6-6 to TRBJ2-1; D not resolved. V was trimmed by 6 bases and J by 7 bases, leaving 13 bases between them. The CDR3 has 13 residues. Germline values: CDR1 MNHNY, CDR2 SVGAGI (reference sequence). In DNA form, the CDR3 reads TGTGCCAGCAGCCTAACTACGGGTAATGAGCAGTTCTTC. This sequence encodes CASSLTTGNEQFF.

This rearrangement joins TRBV19 to TRBJ2-1, with TRBD1 identical over 7 bases. The CDR3 loop spans 16 amino acids. The V gene's germline CDR1 is LNHDA and CDR2 SQIVND (reference sequence). V was clipped by 6 bases and J by 0 bases; unmatched bases: 8. This CDR3 reads CASSRNRGSSYNEQFF. The CDR3 bases are TGTGCCAGTAGCCGAAACAGGGGAAGCTCCTACAATGAGCAGTTCTTC.

The chain uses TRBV28 and TRBJ1-5; 9 bases align to TRBD1. J gave up 2 bases and V 6 bases, and 5 bases lay outside the gene matches. The germline gives CDR1 MDHEN, CDR2 SYDVKM. The CDR3 extends over 15 amino acids. The chain's CDR3 is CASRLQGAGNQPQHF. As DNA, the CDR3 is TGTGCCAGCAGGCTACAGGGGGCGGGCAATCAGCCCCAGCATTTT. The variable domain in full, completed from reference TRBV28 and TRBJ1-5, reads DVKVTQSSRYLVKRTGEKVFLECVQDMDHENMFWYRQDPGLGLRLIYFSYDVKMKEKGDIPEGYSVSREKKERFSLILESASTNQTSMYLCASRLQGAGNQPQHFGDGTRLSIL.

J is TRBJ2-7 and V is TRBV4-2, with D unclear. CDR1 is LGHNA, CDR2 YNFKEQ, per germline. This CDR3 is built from 13 residues. V shed 0 bases and J shed 6 bases, with 9 bases lying between them. As DNA, the CDR3 is TGTGCCAGCAGCCAAGATGGCAGGATCGAGCAGTACTTC. Translating it yields CASSQDGRIEQYF.